Following are 16 T cell receptor beta chains from one sample sequenced in a study of cytomegalovirus exposure and HLA in healthy donors. This PCR relied on a set of 60 Vbeta primers and 13 Jbeta primers. Here immunoSEQ multiplex PCR was the method, and the copy in TCRdb shows in-frame clones only, minus some. The sample lists roughly 120,000 clones; around 83% were seen once. Sequences were obtained from PBMCs. The receptors shown here come from a human donor in good health.

V and J are TRBV5-8 and TRBJ1-4, with D unclear. Per the germline V gene, CDR1 is SGHTS and CDR2 is YDEGEE. CDR3 size: 15 residues. The ends were cut back, 5 bases at V and 0 bases at J, with 11 bases in the middle. The CDR3 reads CASSPAGATNEKLFF. The CDR3, as DNA: TGTGCCAGCAGTCCGGCGGGTGCAACTAATGAAAAACTGTTTTTT.

The V and J genes are TRBV14 and TRBJ2-1, with D perhaps matching TRBD2 (6 bases). V was cut by 2 bases and J by 6 bases, with 14 bases left in between. In germline, CDR1 is SGHDN, CDR2 FVKESK. The CDR3 consists of 15 residues. The CDR3 nucleotides read TGTGCCAGCAGCCAAAACCCTAGCGCAGGCAATGAGCAGTTCTTC. This encodes CASSQNPSAGNEQFF.

The DNA for the CDR3 is TGTGCCAGCAGCCCGGACAGGGGGTGGGGAAACATTCAGTACTTC. This gives the protein CASSPDRGWGNIQYF. The chain recombines TRBV5-4 with TRBJ2-4; 10 bases fit TRBD1. CDR1 and CDR2 from the germline V gene are SGHNT and YYREEE (reference sequence). The V segment lost 4 bases and the J segment 6 bases; nucleotides outside the gene matches: 7. The CDR3 runs 15 residues.

The chain is built from TRBV9 and TRBJ1-2; 10 bases fit TRBD1. The CDR3 spans 14 residues. Per the germline V gene, CDR1 is SGDLS and CDR2 is YYNGEE. Unmatched junction bases numbered 3, after V lost 3 bases and J lost 4 bases. This chain's CDR3 is CASSGRTGGYGYTF. The CDR3 coding sequence is TGTGCCAGCAGCGGAAGGACAGGGGGCTATGGCTACACCTTC.

The chain joins TRBV5-1 to TRBJ2-7; the D gene is possibly TRBD1 (5 bases). The CDR3 is made up of 13 amino acids. CDR1 SGHRS and CDR2 YFSETQ come from the germline V gene. Trimming left V 4 bases short and J 0 bases short, with 8 bases between. In DNA, the CDR3 is TGCGCCAGCAGCAACAGGCCCTCCTACGAGCAGTACTTC. Residues: CASSNRPSYEQYF.

The J gene is TRBJ2-1, the V gene TRBV7-9; 7 positions agree with TRBD2. Per the germline V gene, CDR1 is SEHNR and CDR2 is FQNEAQ (reference sequence). The CDR3 length is 17 residues. Trimming at V came to 5 bases and at J to 8 bases, leaving 18 bases not matched to a gene. CDR3 bases: TGTGCCAGCAGCAAGAGTAAAAGACTAGCATTGTACGATGAGCAGTTCTTC. Translation: CASSKSKRLALYDEQFF. Combining the CDR3 with reference TRBV7-9 and TRBJ2-1 gives the whole variable domain DTGVSQNPRHKITKRGQNVTFRCDPISEHNRLYWYRQTLGQGPEFLTYFQNEAQLEKSRLLSDRFSAERPKGSFSTLEIQRTEQGDSAMYLCASSKSKRLALYDEQFFGPGTRLTVL.

The rearrangement uses TRBV18 and TRBJ2-2, with a possible D match to TRBD2 (5 bases). The CDR3 extends over 15 amino acids. The germline V gene encodes CDR1 KGHSH and CDR2 LQKENI. Trimming pared 3 bases from V and 1 base from J, leaving 9 bases between. The CDR3 coding sequence is TGTGCCAGCTCACCCCGGGGTCGGAACACCGGGGAGCTGTTTTTT. It encodes CASSPRGRNTGELFF.

The V and J genes are TRBV19 and TRBJ1-5, with 8 bases matching TRBD1. From germline, CDR1 is LNHDA and CDR2 SQIVND (reference sequence). The V and J ends lost 10 bases and 4 bases, in that order; junction bases with no gene match: 15. The CDR3 sequence is 16 residues long. The DNA of the CDR3 is TGTGCCACCAAGTTACAGGGGGAATCGTTTAATCAGCCCCAGCATTTT. This encodes CATKLQGESFNQPQHF.

This clone was seen more than once but under ten times. The chain employs TRBV5-1 and TRBJ2-1, with TRBD2 matching over 8 bases. V was pared by 2 bases and J by 5 bases, with 9 bases of the junction left unmatched. This CDR3 is built from 16 residues. Germline CDR1 is SGHRS and CDR2 is YFSETQ. CDR3 in amino acids: CASSFDGGGPNNEQFF. As DNA, the CDR3 is TGCGCCAGCAGCTTCGATGGCGGGGGGCCAAACAATGAGCAGTTCTTC.

This clone was observed a few times. The V call is TRBV6-5, the J call TRBJ2-7; perhaps TRBD1 as D (5 bases). V lost 6 bases to trimming and J lost 1 base, with 10 bases between them. From germline, CDR1 is MNHEY and CDR2 SVGAGI. This CDR3 contains 13 residues. CDR3 sequence (DNA): TGTGCCAGCAGGTTTACAGGATCCTACGAGCAGTACTTC. Translation: CASRFTGSYEQYF.

J is TRBJ1-2 and V is TRBV11-2, with a possible D match to TRBD1 (6 bases). Germline CDR1 and CDR2: SGHAT and FQNNGV. The CDR3 spans 14 residues. V was clipped by 2 bases and J by 3 bases, with 10 bases between them. As DNA, the CDR3 is TGTGCCAGCAGCTTACAGGGGTCCCACTATGGCTACACCTTC. Protein sequence: CASSLQGSHYGYTF.

The J gene is TRBJ2-7, the V gene TRBV9; TRBD1 is a possible D gene (5 bases). Trimming left V 10 bases short and J 4 bases short, with 12 bases between. Germline CDR1 reads SGDLS; CDR2 reads YYNGEE. The CDR3 extends over 11 amino acids. Here the CDR3 DNA reads TGTGCCGGATCAGGGTTTTACGAGCAGTACTTC. It codes for CAGSGFYEQYF.

This sequence joins TRBV10-2 and TRBJ1-5; D might be TRBD1 (6 bases). The V and J ends lost 6 bases and 9 bases respectively, with 18 bases between them. The CDR3 runs 14 residues. Looked up from germline, CDR1 is WSHSY and CDR2 is SAAADI. The CDR3 loop reads CASSATGGGAPQHF. DNA of the CDR3: TGCGCCAGCAGCGCAACGGGGGGCGGGGCGCCCCAGCATTTT.

This clone was seen only a few times. This chain uses TRBV6-1 with TRBJ1-5, with a possible D match to TRBD1 (5 bases). Germline V gives CDR1 MNHNS, CDR2 SASEGT. The V and J ends lost 4 bases and 7 bases respectively, with 14 bases between them. CDR3 length: 14 residues. The CDR3 DNA sequence: TGTGCCAGCAGTGGCAGGGATATTCGGCAGCCCCAGCATTTT. Protein sequence: CASSGRDIRQPQHF.

The V gene is TRBV29-1, the J gene TRBJ2-5; the D is unclear. From germline, CDR1 is SQVTM and CDR2 ANQGSEA. Trimming stripped 6 bases from V and 2 bases from J, with 7 bases between. This CDR3 region has 11 residues. The CDR3 DNA sequence: TGCAGCGTACTCGGGCAAGAGACCCAGTACTTC. Translated, it gives CSVLGQETQYF.

The chain employs TRBV18 and TRBJ2-7, with TRBD1 as a possible D gene (5 bases). Germline V gene sequence: CDR1 KGHSH, CDR2 LQKENI. The CDR3 loop spans 13 amino acids. V lost 4 bases and J lost 3, with 10 bases in between. Here the CDR3 DNA reads TGTGCCAGCTCACAAAATCAGGGCTACGAGCAGTACTTC. Translated, it gives CASSQNQGYEQYF.